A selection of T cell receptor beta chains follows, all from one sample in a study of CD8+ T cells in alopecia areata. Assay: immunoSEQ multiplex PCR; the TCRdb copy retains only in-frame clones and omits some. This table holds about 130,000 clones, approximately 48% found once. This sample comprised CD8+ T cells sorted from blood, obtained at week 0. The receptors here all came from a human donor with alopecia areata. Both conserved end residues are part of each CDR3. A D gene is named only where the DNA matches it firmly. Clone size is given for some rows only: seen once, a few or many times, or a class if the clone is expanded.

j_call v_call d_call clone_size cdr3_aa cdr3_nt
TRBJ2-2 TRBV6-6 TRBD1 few CASSYRTGATGELFF TGTGCCAGCAGTTACCGGACAGGGGCCACCGGGGAGCTGTTTTTT
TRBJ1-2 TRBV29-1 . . CSVFPGGPSYGYTF TGCAGCGTTTTCCCCGGGGGGCCGAGCTATGGCTACACCTTC
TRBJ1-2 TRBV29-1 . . CSVQEPGRDGYTF TGCAGCGTTCAAGAGCCAGGCAGGGATGGCTACACCTTC
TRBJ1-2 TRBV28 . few CASSLDGGTRGYTF TGTGCCAGCAGTTTGGACGGGGGGACTCGGGGCTACACCTTC
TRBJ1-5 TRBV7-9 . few CASSLESTAYQPQHF TGTGCCAGCAGCTTAGAAAGCACAGCCTATCAGCCCCAGCATTTT
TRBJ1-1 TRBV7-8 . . CASSLGRRGDTEAFF TGTGCCAGCAGCTTAGGAAGGCGGGGGGACACTGAAGCTTTCTTT
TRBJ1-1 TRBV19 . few CASSITTGNTEAFF TGTGCCAGTAGTATTACCACAGGGAACACTGAAGCTTTCTTT
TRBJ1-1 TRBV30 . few CAWDKGNTEAFF TGTGCCTGGGATAAGGGGAACACTGAAGCTTTCTTT
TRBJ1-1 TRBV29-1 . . CSVEDLRLEAFF TGCAGCGTTGAAGATCTTAGACTTGAAGCTTTCTTT
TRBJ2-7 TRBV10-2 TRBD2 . CASRTGGRALEQYF TGCGCCAGCAGGACCGGGGGGAGGGCTCTCGAGCAGTACTTC
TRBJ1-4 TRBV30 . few CAWSGQEAEKLFF TGTGCCTGGAGTGGACAGGAGGCGGAAAAACTGTTTTTT
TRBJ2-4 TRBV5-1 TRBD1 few CASSFSGTGDDIQYF TGCGCCAGCAGCTTCTCCGGGACAGGGGATGACATTCAGTACTTC
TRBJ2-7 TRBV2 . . CASTMPGADEQYF TGTGCCAGCACCATGCCAGGGGCGGACGAGCAGTACTTC
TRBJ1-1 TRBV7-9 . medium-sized CASSERVTEAFF TGTGCCAGCAGCGAACGGGTCACTGAAGCTTTCTTT
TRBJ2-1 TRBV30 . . CAWSRGLAGYNEQFF TGTGCCTGGAGTAGGGGGCTAGCGGGCTACAATGAGCAGTTCTTC
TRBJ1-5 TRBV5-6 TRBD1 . CASSQRQGRGNQPQHF TGTGCCAGCAGCCAACGACAGGGAAGGGGCAATCAGCCCCAGCATTTT
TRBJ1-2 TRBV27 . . CASSLGGSPTAYYGYTF TGTGCCAGCAGTTTGGGGGGAAGCCCTACGGCCTACTATGGCTACACCTTC
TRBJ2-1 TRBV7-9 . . CASSLVTLGLYNEQFF TGTGCCAGCAGCTTAGTGACCCTGGGGCTTTACAATGAGCAGTTCTTC
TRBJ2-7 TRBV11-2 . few CASSLGFGPYEQYF TGTGCCAGCAGCTTAGGGTTCGGGCCCTACGAGCAGTACTTC
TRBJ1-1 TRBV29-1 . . CSVAGQVGYTEAFF TGCAGCGTTGCTGGGCAGGTCGGGTACACTGAAGCTTTCTTT
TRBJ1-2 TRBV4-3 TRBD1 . CASSHSIGQGYGYTF TGCGCCAGCAGCCACTCCATAGGACAGGGATATGGCTACACCTTC
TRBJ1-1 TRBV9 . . CASSPRLQNTEAFF TGTGCCAGCAGCCCTCGACTCCAGAACACTGAAGCTTTCTTT
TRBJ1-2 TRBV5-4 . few CASSLSKVGYTF TGTGCCAGCAGCTTGTCTAAGGTTGGCTACACCTTC
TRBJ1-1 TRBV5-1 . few CASSLRTAQKTEAFF TGCGCCAGCAGCCTGAGGACCGCCCAGAAGACTGAAGCTTTCTTT
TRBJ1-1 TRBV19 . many CASTNRGATPNTEAFF TGTGCCAGTACCAATCGAGGGGCCACCCCGAACACTGAAGCTTTCTTT
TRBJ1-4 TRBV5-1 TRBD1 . CASSLTGTEKLFF TGCGCCAGCAGTTTGACAGGGACTGAAAAACTGTTTTTT
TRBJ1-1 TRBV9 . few CASSAESGDMNTEAFF TGTGCCAGCAGCGCTGAATCAGGGGACATGAACACTGAAGCTTTCTTT
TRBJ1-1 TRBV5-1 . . CASSWMAEAVNTEAFF TGCGCCAGCAGCTGGATGGCAGAGGCGGTGAACACTGAAGCTTTCTTT